This T cell receptor beta chain was captured by sequencing in a study of T cell clones after liver transplantation. In this sample, this clone turned up once. The repertoire was sequenced with immunoSEQ multiplex PCR; TCRdb's copy has only in-frame clones and lacks some. The repertoire has over 100,000 clones, around 83% of them found once; the top ten carry just under 1%. Trimming cost V 3 bases and J 7 bases, with 18 bases left between them. Germline V gene data show CDR1 as ENHRY and CDR2 as SYGVKD. The CDR3 extends over 15 amino acids. Sequences were derived from CD4+ T cells from blood, sampled before liver transplant. The chain is built from TRBV10-3 and TRBJ1-1, with D possibly matching TRBD1 (5 bases). This receptor was taken from a human donor who received a liver transplant. In DNA form, the CDR3 reads TGTGCCATCAGTGATTCGGGGGTACCCCGGAGTGAAGCTTTCTTT. Translated, it gives CAISDSGVPRSEAFF.